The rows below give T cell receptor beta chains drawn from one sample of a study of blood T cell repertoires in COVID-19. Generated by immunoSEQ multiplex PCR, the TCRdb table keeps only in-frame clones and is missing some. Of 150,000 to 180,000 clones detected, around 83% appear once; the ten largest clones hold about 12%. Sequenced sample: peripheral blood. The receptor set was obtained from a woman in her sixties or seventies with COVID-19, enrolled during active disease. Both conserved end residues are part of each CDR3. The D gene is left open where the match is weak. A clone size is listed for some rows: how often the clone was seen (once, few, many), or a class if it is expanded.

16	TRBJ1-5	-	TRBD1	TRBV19	CASSRRQGASNQPQHF	TGTGCCAGTAGTAGGAGACAGGGGGCAAGCAATCAGCCCCAGCATTTT
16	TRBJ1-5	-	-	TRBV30	CAWSVSLPYSNQPQHF	TGTGCCTGGAGTGTAAGTCTACCTTATAGCAATCAGCCCCAGCATTTT
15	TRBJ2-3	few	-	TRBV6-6	CASSYSGLSTDTQYF	TGTGCCAGCAGTTACTCTGGACTTAGCACAGATACGCAGTATTTT
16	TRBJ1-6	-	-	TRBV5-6	CASSARLVSDNSPLHF	TGTGCCAGCAGCGCCCGCTTGGTCTCAGATAATTCACCCCTCCACTTT
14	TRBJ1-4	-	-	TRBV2	CASRRESTNEKLFF	TGTGCCAGCAGGAGGGAATCAACTAATGAAAAACTGTTTTTT
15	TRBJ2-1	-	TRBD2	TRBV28	CASNEGGTSRVEQFF	TGTGCCAGCAACGAAGGGGGGACTAGCAGGGTTGAGCAGTTCTTC
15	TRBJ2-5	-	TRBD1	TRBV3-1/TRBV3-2	CASSQEQGGRETQYF	TGTGCCAGCAGCCAAGAACAAGGGGGCCGGGAGACCCAGTACTTC
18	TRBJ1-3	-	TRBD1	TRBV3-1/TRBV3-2	CASSQDNPGQGSGNTIYF	TGTGCCAGCAGCCAAGATAATCCGGGACAGGGATCTGGAAACACCATATATTTT
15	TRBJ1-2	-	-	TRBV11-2	CASSLGQAEGYGYTF	TGTGCCAGCAGCTTAGGCCAGGCAGAGGGCTATGGCTACACCTTC
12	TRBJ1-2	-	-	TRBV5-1	CASSFSQADYTF	TGCGCCAGCAGCTTCTCACAGGCCGACTACACCTTC
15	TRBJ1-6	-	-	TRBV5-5	CASSLDPGRSSPLHF	TGTGCCAGCAGCTTAGACCCAGGGCGGAGTTCACCCCTCCACTTT
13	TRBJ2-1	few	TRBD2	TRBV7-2	CASSTSGSREQFF	TGTGCCAGCAGCACCAGCGGGAGCCGAGAGCAGTTCTTC
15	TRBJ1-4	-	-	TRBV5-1	CASSLEDRGYEKLFF	TGCGCCAGCAGCTTGGAGGACAGAGGCTATGAAAAACTGTTTTTT
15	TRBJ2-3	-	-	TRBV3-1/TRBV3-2	CASSQGPGGTDTQYF	TGTGCCAGCAGCCAAGGTCCGGGGGGCACAGATACGCAGTATTTT
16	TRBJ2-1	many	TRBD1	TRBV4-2	CASSQDGTGWDNEQFF	TGTGCCAGCAGCCAAGACGGGACAGGGTGGGACAATGAGCAGTTCTTC
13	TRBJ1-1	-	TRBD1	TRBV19	CASSGDSNTEAFF	TGTGCCAGTAGTGGGGACAGCAACACTGAAGCTTTCTTT
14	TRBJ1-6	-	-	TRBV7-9	CASSRIRGGSPLHF	TGTGCCAGCAGCCGAATCAGGGGCGGGTCACCCCTCCACTTT
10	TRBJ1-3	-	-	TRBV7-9	CASSGGTIYF	TGTGCCAGCTCGGGGGGAACCATATATTTT
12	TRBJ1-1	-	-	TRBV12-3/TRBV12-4	CASSLMARRAFF	TGTGCCAGCAGTTTAATGGCCCGGCGGGCTTTCTTT
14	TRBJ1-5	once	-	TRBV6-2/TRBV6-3	CASSLQGGNQPQHF	TGTGCCAGCAGTTTACAGGGTGGCAATCAGCCCCAGCATTTT
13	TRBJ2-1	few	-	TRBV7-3	CASSLLGRNEQFF	TGTGCCAGCAGCTTACTAGGGAGGAATGAGCAGTTCTTC
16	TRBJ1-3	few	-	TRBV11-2	CASSAAQGMTGNTIYF	TGTGCCAGCAGCGCCGCCCAGGGGATGACTGGAAACACCATATATTTT
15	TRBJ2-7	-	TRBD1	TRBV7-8	CASSLDQGASYEQYF	TGTGCCAGCAGCTTAGACCAGGGGGCCTCCTACGAGCAGTACTTC
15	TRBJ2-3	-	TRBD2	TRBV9	CASSASGGAGDTQYF	TGTGCCAGCAGCGCTAGCGGGGGGGCGGGAGATACGCAGTATTTT
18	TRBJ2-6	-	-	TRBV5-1	CASSLSSPKSSGANVLTF	TGCGCCAGCAGCTTGTCATCGCCTAAGTCCTCTGGGGCCAACGTCCTGACTTTC
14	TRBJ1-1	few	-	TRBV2	CASKLDSVNTEAFF	TGTGCCAGCAAGTTGGACAGCGTGAACACTGAAGCTTTCTTT
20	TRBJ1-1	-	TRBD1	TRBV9	CASSEGGDRAVFRQNTEAFF	TGTGCCAGCAGCGAAGGCGGGGACAGGGCAGTCTTTCGTCAAAACACTGAAGCTTTCTTT
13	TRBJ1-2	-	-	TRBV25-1	CASLTQTGYGYTF	TGTGCCAGCCTAACTCAGACGGGATATGGCTACACCTTC
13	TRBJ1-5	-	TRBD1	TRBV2	CASRTGGNQPQHF	TGTGCCAGCCGGACAGGGGGAAATCAGCCCCAGCATTTT
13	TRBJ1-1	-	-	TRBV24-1	CATSEGENTEAFF	TGTGCCACCAGTGAAGGGGAGAACACTGAAGCTTTCTTT
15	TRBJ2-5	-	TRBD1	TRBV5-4	CASSFGGRGRGTQYF	TGTGCCAGCAGCTTCGGGGGCAGGGGGCGCGGGACCCAGTACTTC
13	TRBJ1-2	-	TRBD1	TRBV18	CASSSGQGYGYTF	TGTGCCAGCTCATCGGGACAGGGTTATGGCTACACCTTC
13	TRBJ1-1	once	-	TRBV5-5	CASSLQAGTEAFF	TGTGCCAGCAGCTTGCAGGCGGGTACTGAAGCTTTCTTT
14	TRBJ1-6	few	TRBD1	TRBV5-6	CASSQNRGRSPLHF	TGTGCCAGCAGCCAAAACAGGGGACGTTCACCCCTCCACTTT
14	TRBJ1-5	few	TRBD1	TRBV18	CASSPDRGNQPQHF	TGTGCCAGCTCACCGGACAGGGGCAATCAGCCCCAGCATTTT
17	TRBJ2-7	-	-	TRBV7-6	CASSLGTEGGRPYEQYF	TGTGCCAGCAGCTTAGGAACTGAGGGAGGCAGACCCTACGAGCAGTACTTC
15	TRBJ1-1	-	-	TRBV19	CASSLRATMNTEAFF	TGTGCCAGTAGTCTCAGGGCTACCATGAACACTGAAGCTTTCTTT
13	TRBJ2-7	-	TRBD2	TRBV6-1	CASSDSGRGEQYF	TGTGCCAGCAGTGATAGCGGGAGGGGTGAGCAGTACTTC
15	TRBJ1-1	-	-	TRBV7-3	CASSLGTGMNTEAFF	TGTGCCAGCAGCTTAGGAACAGGAATGAACACTGAAGCTTTCTTT
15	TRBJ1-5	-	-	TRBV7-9	CASSLGGGHNQPQHF	TGTGCCAGCAGCTTAGGCGGCGGGCACAATCAGCCCCAGCATTTT
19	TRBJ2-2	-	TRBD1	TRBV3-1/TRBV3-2	CASSHVLAGGVGNTGELFF	TGTGCCAGCAGCCATGTGCTAGCAGGGGGCGTGGGGAACACCGGGGAGCTGTTTTTT
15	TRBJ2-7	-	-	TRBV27	CASSLWSASPYEQYF	TGTGCCAGCAGTTTATGGTCGGCTAGCCCCTACGAGCAGTACTTC
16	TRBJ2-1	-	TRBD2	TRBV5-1	CASTGLAGVNYNEQFF	TGCGCCAGCACGGGACTAGCGGGAGTAAACTACAATGAGCAGTTCTTC
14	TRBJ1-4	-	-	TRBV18	CASSPSGGPEKLFF	TGTGCCAGCTCACCCTCTGGAGGGCCTGAAAAACTGTTTTTT
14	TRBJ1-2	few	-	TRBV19	CASTSRGQTYGYTF	TGTGCCAGTACCTCCCGCGGGCAGACCTATGGCTACACCTTC
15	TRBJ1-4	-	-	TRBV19	CASSLRQTTNEKLFF	TGTGCCAGTAGTTTGCGACAGACAACTAATGAAAAACTGTTTTTT
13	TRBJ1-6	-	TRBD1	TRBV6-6	CASWTGPGSPLHF	TGTGCCAGCTGGACAGGGCCCGGGTCACCCCTCCACTTT
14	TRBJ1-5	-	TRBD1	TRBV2	CASSEQGTGEPQHF	TGTGCCAGCAGTGAACAGGGGACAGGGGAGCCCCAGCATTTT
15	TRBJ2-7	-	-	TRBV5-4	CASSLNTGSVYEQYF	TGTGCCAGCAGCTTGAATACGGGAAGCGTTTACGAGCAGTACTTC
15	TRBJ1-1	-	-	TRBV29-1	CSVEFSGGLNTEAFF	TGCAGCGTTGAATTTTCGGGGGGACTGAACACTGAAGCTTTCTTT
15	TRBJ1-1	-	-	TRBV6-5	CASSYQSVLNTEAFF	TGTGCCAGCAGTTATCAATCAGTACTGAACACTGAAGCTTTCTTT
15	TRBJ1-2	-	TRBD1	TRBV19	CASSNPGGLRYGYTF	TGTGCCAGTAGTAACCCAGGGGGCTTACGGTATGGCTACACCTTC
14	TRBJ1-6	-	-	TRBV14	CASSQEALNSPLHF	TGTGCCAGCAGCCAAGAAGCCCTAAATTCACCCCTCCACTTT
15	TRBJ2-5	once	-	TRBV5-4	CASSYGGLSQETQYF	TGTGCCAGCAGCTACGGAGGTCTCAGTCAAGAGACCCAGTACTTC
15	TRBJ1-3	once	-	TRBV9	CASSVIQGSGNTIYF	TGTGCCAGCAGCGTGATCCAGGGCTCTGGAAACACCATATATTTT